Shown below are 27 T cell receptor beta chains from a single sample sequenced in a study of T cells after posttransplantation cyclophosphamide. The naive gate required viable CD3+CD4+ or CD3+CD8+ cells with CCR7+CD45RA+CD45RO-CD95-CD27+CD28+ phenotype. This table comes from immunoSEQ multiplex PCR, and its TCRdb copy is limited to in-frame clones, with some not included. The sample lists under 35,000 clones; about 90% were seen once. The sequenced sample consisted of naive CD4+ T cells sorted from PBMCs. Receptor source: an older woman in good health, CMV-negative, and a related stem cell transplant donor.

The gene calls are TRBV12-5 and TRBJ2-3; TRBD1 aligns across 9 bases. CDR1 is LGHNT, CDR2 FRNRAP, per germline. With 1 base clipped from V and 1 base from J, the junction kept 0 bases outside the gene matches. The CDR3 extends over 15 amino acids. The CDR3 DNA sequence: TGTGCTAGTGGTTTGGGGGACAGGGGCACAGATACGCAGTATTTT. Translating it yields CASGLGDRGTDTQYF.

This clone was counted between two and nine times. The chain has TRBV10-3 and TRBJ1-3; 9 positions match TRBD1. This CDR3 contains 13 residues. The junction had 6 bases not matched to a gene; V was cut back by 7 bases and J by 8 bases. Germline V gene lookup returns CDR1 ENHRY and CDR2 SYGVKD. The CDR3, as DNA: TGTGCCATCACCGGGACAGGGCAGGACACCATATATTTT. It encodes CAITGTGQDTIYF.

The chain couples TRBV7-9 to TRBJ2-6; 9 nucleotides line up with TRBD2. V gave up 5 bases and J gave up 1 base; unmatched junction bases: 9. This CDR3 is 18 amino acids long. Per germline, CDR1 SEHNR and CDR2 FQNEAQ (reference sequence). The CDR3 coding sequence is TGTGCCAGCAGCCTTAGCGGGAGAGCCCTATCTGGGGCCAACGTCCTGACTTTC. This encodes CASSLSGRALSGANVLTF.

The chain recombines TRBV7-3 with TRBJ1-1; D remains ambiguous. Germline CDR1 reads SGHTA; CDR2 reads FQGTGA. V dropped 5 bases and J dropped 0 bases, with 10 bases sitting between them. The CDR3 has 14 residues. The CDR3 DNA reads TGTGCCAGCAGCCTAGGGAGCATGAACACTGAAGCTTTCTTT. It translates to CASSLGSMNTEAFF.

The gene calls are TRBV6-6 and TRBJ1-1, with D hard to call. Germline CDR1 reads MNHNY; CDR2 reads SVGAGI (reference sequence). Trimming removed 2 bases from V and 0 bases from J, with 10 bases in between. This CDR3 is built from 15 residues. This CDR3 reads CASSYTGGMNTEAFF. As DNA, the CDR3 is TGTGCCAGCAGTTACACGGGAGGAATGAACACTGAAGCTTTCTTT.

V usage is TRBV28 and J usage is TRBJ1-1; D is uncertain. Trimming shortened V by 5 bases and J by 6 bases, and 13 bases separated the two germline ends. Germline V gives CDR1 MDHEN, CDR2 SYDVKM. The CDR3 is 13 amino acids. The CDR3, as DNA: TGTGCCAGCAGTGCCCAGTTTTTATCTGAAGCTTTCTTT. Protein sequence: CASSAQFLSEAFF.

Written as DNA, the CDR3 is TGTGCCAGCAGGACCCAGGGGGTGGATGAAGCTTTCTTT. Translated: CASRTQGVDEAFF. The V and J genes are TRBV28 and TRBJ1-1; TRBD1 aligns across 7 bases. The CDR3 sequence is 13 residues long. Trimming took 6 bases from V and 7 from J; bases not matched to a gene: 8. In germline, CDR1 is MDHEN, CDR2 SYDVKM.

J is TRBJ2-7 and V is TRBV10-1; 7 bases are shared with TRBD1. Germline V gives CDR1 WNHNN, CDR2 SYGVQD (reference sequence). The ends lost 11 bases at V and 3 bases at J; junction bases unmatched: 22. The CDR3 sequence is 17 residues long. The CDR3 coding sequence is TGCGCCTCTCAAGACAGGGTGAAAGTTTATTCTGACTACGAGCAGTACTTC. This encodes CASQDRVKVYSDYEQYF.

The chain has TRBV19 and TRBJ2-3; 9 nucleotides line up with TRBD2. The CDR3 has 16 residues. In germline, CDR1 is LNHDA, CDR2 SQIVND (reference sequence). J gave up 1 base and V 8 bases, and 10 bases lay outside the gene matches. The CDR3 here is CASPPAGGVGTDTQYF. The CDR3 DNA sequence: TGTGCCAGTCCCCCAGCGGGGGGAGTCGGCACAGATACGCAGTATTTT.

V usage is TRBV4-3 and J usage is TRBJ2-3; D gene uncertain. V was cut by 2 bases and J by 0 bases, with 6 bases left in between. This CDR3 spans 14 amino acids. Germline CDR1 is LGHNA and CDR2 is YSLEER. CDR3 amino acids: CASSQTISTDTQYF. CDR3 DNA sequence: TGCGCCAGCAGCCAAACAATTAGCACAGATACGCAGTATTTT.

The gene calls are TRBV20-1 and TRBJ1-2; possible D gene TRBD1, 5 bases. Germline-derived CDR1 and CDR2 are DFQATT and SNEGSKA (reference sequence). The CDR3 totals 11 residues. The CDR3 nucleotides are TGCAGGGCATCGGGGGATTATGGCTACACCTTC. Protein: CRASGDYGYTF.

Concerning this clone itself: Compared with germline, one end of the junction differs, possibly owing to a read error. The J gene is TRBJ1-2, the V gene TRBV2; D is possibly TRBD1 (5 bases). The CDR3 totals 13 residues. Germline V gives CDR1 SNHLY, CDR2 FYNNEI. CDR3 DNA sequence: TGTGCCAGCAGCGAAGACAGAATCTATGGCTACACCTTC. Amino acids: CASSEDRIYGYTF.

The chain employs TRBV29-1 and TRBJ1-2; no reliable D call. Trimming left V 7 bases short and J 5 bases short, with 14 bases between. The CDR3 runs to 12 residues. CDR1 is SQVTM and CDR2 is ANQGSEA in the germline V gene. CDR3 nucleotides: TGCAGCGCTCGGGGTGGTGGATATGGCTACACCTTC. Its protein product is CSARGGGYGYTF.

V and J are TRBV15 and TRBJ2-1; 7 bases match TRBD1. CDR1 LNHNV and CDR2 YYDKDF come from the germline V gene (reference sequence). CDR3 length: 13 residues. The J segment lost 6 bases and the V segment lost 2 bases, leaving 1 base of the junction unmatched. CDR3 DNA: TGTGCCACCAGCAGACAGGGGGTCAATGAGCAGTTCTTC. This codes for CATSRQGVNEQFF. Drawing the rest from reference TRBV15 and TRBJ2-1, the complete variable domain is DAMVIQNPRYQVTQFGKPVTLSCSQTLNHNVMYWYQQKSSQAPKLLFHYYDKDFNNEADTPDNFQSRRPNTSFCFLDIRSPGLGDTAMYLCATSRQGVNEQFFGPGTRLTVL.

The chain carries TRBV4-1 and TRBJ1-1, with 8 bases aligning to TRBD1. The CDR3 consists of 15 residues. With 2 bases clipped from V and 6 bases from J, the junction kept 8 bases outside the gene matches. The germline V gene has CDR1 MGHRA and CDR2 YSYEKL. CDR3 in amino acids: CASSQPQGAFAEAFF. The CDR3 DNA follows: TGCGCCAGCAGCCAACCTCAGGGGGCGTTCGCTGAAGCTTTCTTT.

This rearrangement joins TRBV30 to TRBJ2-4, with 7 bases matching TRBD2. V trimming: 3 bases; J trimming: 0 bases; junction bases outside the gene matches: 2. The V gene's germline CDR1 is GTSNPN and CDR2 SVGIG (reference sequence). This CDR3 is built from 14 residues. The CDR3 region has the DNA TGTGCCTGGAGGGGCGGGGGAGCCAAAAACATTCAGTACTTC. Protein sequence: CAWRGGGAKNIQYF.

The V and J genes are TRBV6-1 and TRBJ2-3; 9 bases align to TRBD2. Germline V gives CDR1 MNHNS, CDR2 SASEGT. This CDR3 has 16 amino acids. Germline trimming cut 4 bases from V and 2 bases from J; bases unmatched to any gene: 7. The CDR3 protein is CASSVFSGGTTDTQYF. The DNA for the CDR3 is TGTGCCAGCAGTGTTTTTAGCGGGGGAACCACAGATACGCAGTATTTT.

This clone has a handful of counts. The gene calls are TRBV10-3 and TRBJ2-1; D not resolved. From germline, CDR1 is ENHRY and CDR2 SYGVKD. The CDR3 loop spans 15 amino acids. V was pared by 0 bases and J by 3 bases, with 9 bases between. The CDR3 loop reads CAISESQVLYNEQFF. The CDR3 coding sequence is TGTGCCATCAGTGAGTCGCAGGTCCTCTACAATGAGCAGTTCTTC.

This clone was observed a single time. As DNA, the CDR3 is TGTGCCAGCAGTTTGACAGGGCTCACAGATACGCAGTATTTT. As protein: CASSLTGLTDTQYF. V gene TRBV6-5 combines with J gene TRBJ2-3; 7 nucleotides match TRBD1. This CDR3 is built from 14 residues. J was trimmed by 2 bases and V by 4 bases; bases with no gene match: 3. Germline CDR1 is MNHEY and CDR2 is SVGAGI.

J is TRBJ2-3 and V is TRBV10-1; 10 bases are a match to TRBD2. Germline V gene sequence: CDR1 WNHNN, CDR2 SYGVQD (reference sequence). Trimming cost V 6 bases and J 5 bases; bases outside gene matches: 11. The CDR3 contains 16 residues. CDR3 loop: CASSQSELAGIDTQYF. Written as DNA, the CDR3 is TGCGCCAGCAGCCAGTCCGAACTAGCGGGGATAGATACGCAGTATTTT.

The chain links TRBV30 to TRBJ2-7, with TRBD2 matching over 7 bases. J was trimmed by 7 bases and V by 0 bases; bases with no gene match: 9. There are 14 residues in the CDR3. Germline assignment: CDR1 GTSNPN and CDR2 SVGIG (reference sequence). The CDR3 DNA is TGTGCCTGGAGTGTACAAGCGGGAATTGTAGAGCAGTACTTC. Translating it yields CAWSVQAGIVEQYF.

This clone came up a few times. As DNA, the CDR3 is TGTGCCAGCAGGGTGGCAACAGCCGAAGCTTTCTTT. It translates to CASRVATAEAFF. The chain links TRBV2 to TRBJ1-1; D is ambiguous. V lost 6 bases and J 8 bases, leaving 13 bases between the germline ends. Germline CDR1 reads SNHLY; CDR2 reads FYNNEI. The CDR3 runs 12 residues.

The chain is built from TRBV5-1 and TRBJ2-7, with a weak D call TRBD1 (6 bases). Germline lookup yields CDR1 SGHRS and CDR2 YFSETQ. V was shortened by 4 bases and J by 2 bases, with 19 bases between the two germline ends. The CDR3 is 16 amino acids. CDR3 in DNA: TGCGCCAGCAGCGAAGGGACAAATAATCCCCCCTACGAGCAGTACTTC. As protein: CASSEGTNNPPYEQYF.

This clone was picked up one time. This chain connects TRBV19 to TRBJ2-3, with TRBD2 identical over 13 bases. Germline V gene lookup returns CDR1 LNHDA and CDR2 SQIVND (reference sequence). The CDR3 covers 15 residues. The V gene end was trimmed by 6 bases and the J gene end by 6 bases; junction bases not matched to a gene: 6. CDR3: CASSRLAGGGDTQYF. CDR3 coding DNA: TGTGCCAGTAGCCGACTAGCGGGAGGAGGGGATACGCAGTATTTT.

The gene calls are TRBV6-5 and TRBJ2-1; D remains ambiguous. CDR1 and CDR2 from the germline V gene are MNHEY and SVGAGI. Trimming removed 10 bases from V and 7 bases from J, with 8 bases in between. The length of the CDR3 is 10 residues. The CDR3 reads CATQRNEQFF. In DNA form, the CDR3 reads TGTGCCACCCAGAGGAATGAGCAGTTCTTC.

The chain uses TRBV7-2 and TRBJ2-1; 10 nucleotides agree with TRBD2. Germline lookup yields CDR1 SGHTA and CDR2 FQGNSA. J lost 1 base, V lost 5 bases, and 14 bases had no gene match. The CDR3 has 19 residues. The CDR3 nucleotides read TGTGCCAGCAGCCTAGGGGTTGGAGCGGGGGGGTTTTCCTACAATGAGCAGTTCTTC. Translation gives CASSLGVGAGGFSYNEQFF.

The chain carries TRBV6-1 and TRBJ1-5; D is undetermined. Germline lookup yields CDR1 MNHNS and CDR2 SASEGT. Trimming took off 3 bases at V and 0 bases at J, with 12 bases between the two ends. This CDR3 spans 16 amino acids. The CDR3 DNA is TGTGCCAGCAGTGATCGAGGGTTCAGTAGCAATCAGCCCCAGCATTTT. This sequence encodes CASSDRGFSSNQPQHF.